This T cell receptor (beta chain) emerged from a study of T cells in Graves' hyperthyroidism and ophthalmopathy. Findings of the study overall: Ophthalmopathy, as predicted by the model, came a median around 6.7 months after the prediction. Blood also held most thyroid clonotypes expanded beyond 0.001.

The length of the CDR3 is 14 residues. Trimming took off 5 bases at V and 8 bases at J, with 18 bases between the two ends. Germline V gene sequence: CDR1 SGHAT, CDR2 FQDESV (reference sequence). Clinical symptoms, serum thyroxine and TRAb, thyroid ultrasound and orbital computed tomography together formed the diagnostic basis. Amplified TCR beta CDR3 regions came from RNA transcripts. Initially, a first-round RT-PCR of the TCR CDR3 employed the HTBI primer set. TCRdb recomputed calls from the multiplex PCR reads with MiXCR, one row per CDR3 protein. Of hundreds of thousands of distinct CDR3 sequences listed, just under 45% are singletons. A remark on this clonotype: Its cognate antigen is unknown.

The sequencing sample was made of peripheral blood or thyroid tissue (not recorded which). This receptor was taken from an adult man with Graves' disease, either hyperthyroidism or ophthalmopathy (not recorded which). V and J are TRBV11-1 and TRBJ1-2; D uncertain. This chain's CDR3 is CASSDLGHLRGYTF. In DNA form, the CDR3 reads TGTGCCAGCAGCGATCTGGGCCACCTGCGGGGCTACACCTTC.